This T cell receptor (beta chain) was captured by sequencing in a study of control samples from healthy donors and cancer patients. With 3 bases clipped from V and 4 bases from J, the junction kept 0 bases outside the gene matches. The CDR3 runs 13 residues. Per germline, CDR1 SGHTA and CDR2 FQGTGA. Libraries were prepared by immunoSEQ multiplex PCR; TCRdb keeps only in-frame clonotypes and omits some of them. The profile covers about 95,000 clones, with about 82% appearing a single time and around 20% taken by the ten largest. The TCR originated in a man under 40 in good health. Sequenced: blood. V gene TRBV7-3 combines with J gene TRBJ1-2, with 9 bases fitting TRBD1. DNA of the CDR3: TGTGCCAGCAGCTTGGACAGGGGCTATGGCTACACCTTC. It yields the protein CASSLDRGYGYTF.